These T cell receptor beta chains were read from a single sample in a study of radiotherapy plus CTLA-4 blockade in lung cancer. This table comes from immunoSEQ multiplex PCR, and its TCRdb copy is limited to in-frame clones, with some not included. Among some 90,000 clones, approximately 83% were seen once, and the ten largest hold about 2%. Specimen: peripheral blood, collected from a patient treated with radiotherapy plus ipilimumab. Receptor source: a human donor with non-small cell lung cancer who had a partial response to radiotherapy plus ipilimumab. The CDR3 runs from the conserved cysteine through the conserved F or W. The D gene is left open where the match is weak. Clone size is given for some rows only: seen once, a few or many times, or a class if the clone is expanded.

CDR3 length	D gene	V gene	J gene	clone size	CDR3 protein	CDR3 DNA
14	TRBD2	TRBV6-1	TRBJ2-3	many	CASSRTSGTDTQYF	TGTGCCAGCAGCCGGACTAGCGGGACAGATACGCAGTATTTT
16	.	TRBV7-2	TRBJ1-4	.	CASRLYQDSTNEKLFF	TGTGCCAGCAGGCTTTACCAGGACTCAACTAATGAAAAACTGTTTTTT
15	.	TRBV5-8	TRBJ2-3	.	CASSLPGGNTDTQYF	TGTGCCAGCAGCTTACCAGGGGGGAACACAGATACGCAGTATTTT
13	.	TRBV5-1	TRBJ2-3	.	CASRFPSTDTQYF	TGCGCCAGCAGATTTCCTAGCACAGATACGCAGTATTTT
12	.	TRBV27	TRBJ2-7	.	CASSVDSYEQYF	TGTGCCAGCAGTGTCGACTCATACGAGCAGTACTTC
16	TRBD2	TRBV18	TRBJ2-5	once	CASSPRLAGLQETQYF	TGTGCCAGCTCACCTAGACTAGCGGGACTTCAAGAGACCCAGTACTTC
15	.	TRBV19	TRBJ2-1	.	CASSIGSARGNEQFF	TGTGCCAGTAGTATAGGTAGCGCCAGGGGTAATGAGCAGTTCTTC
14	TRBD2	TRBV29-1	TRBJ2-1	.	CSVGSPSGGGVQFF	TGCAGCGTTGGTTCCCCCTCGGGGGGAGGTGTTCAGTTCTTC
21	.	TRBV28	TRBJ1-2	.	CASSLYPRGFIGARGDYGYTF	TGTGCCAGCAGTTTATACCCTCGTGGGTTTATAGGGGCCCGGGGGGACTATGGCTACACCTTC
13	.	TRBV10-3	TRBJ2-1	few	CAISAGSSDEQFF	TGTGCCATCAGTGCGGGATCTAGCGATGAGCAGTTCTTC
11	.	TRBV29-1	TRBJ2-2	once	CSVGGRGELFF	TGCAGCGTTGGTGGCCGCGGGGAGCTGTTTTTT
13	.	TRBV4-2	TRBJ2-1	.	CASSQDQGYEQFF	TGTGCCAGCAGCCAAGATCAGGGCTATGAGCAGTTCTTC
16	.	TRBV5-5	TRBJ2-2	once	CASSLASGPNTGELFF	TGTGCCAGCAGCTTGGCGAGCGGGCCGAACACCGGGGAGCTGTTTTTT
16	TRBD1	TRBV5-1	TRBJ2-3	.	CASSATPGQITDTQYF	TGCGCCAGCAGTGCCACGCCGGGACAGATCACAGATACGCAGTATTTT
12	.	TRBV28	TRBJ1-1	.	CASSSAERKAFF	TGTGCCAGCAGTTCGGCGGAGAGAAAAGCTTTCTTT
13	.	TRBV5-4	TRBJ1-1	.	CASSRSSGTEAFF	TGTGCCAGCAGCCGTTCCAGCGGGACTGAAGCTTTCTTT
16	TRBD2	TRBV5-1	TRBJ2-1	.	CASSLDGSGSHNEQFF	TGCGCCAGCAGCTTGGATGGTAGCGGGAGTCACAATGAGCAGTTCTTC
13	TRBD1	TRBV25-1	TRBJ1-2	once	CASSRWQGDGYTF	TGTGCCAGCAGTCGGTGGCAGGGGGATGGCTACACCTTC
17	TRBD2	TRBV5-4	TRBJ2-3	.	CASSDRTSGISTDTQYF	TGTGCCAGCAGCGACAGGACTAGCGGGATTAGCACAGATACGCAGTATTTT
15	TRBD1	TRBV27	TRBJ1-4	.	CASSLWAGGDEKLFF	TGTGCCAGCAGTTTATGGGCAGGGGGCGACGAAAAACTGTTTTTT
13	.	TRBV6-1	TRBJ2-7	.	CASKQDSTYEQYF	TGTGCCAGCAAGCAGGATTCGACCTACGAGCAGTACTTC
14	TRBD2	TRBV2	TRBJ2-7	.	CASSPGLAGDEQYF	TGTGCCAGCAGCCCGGGACTAGCGGGAGACGAGCAGTACTTC
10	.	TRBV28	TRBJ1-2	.	CASSYYGYTF	TGTGCCAGCAGCTACTATGGCTACACCTTC
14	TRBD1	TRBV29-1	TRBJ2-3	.	CSVGRGPNTDTQYF	TGCAGCGTTGGAAGGGGGCCAAACACAGATACGCAGTATTTT
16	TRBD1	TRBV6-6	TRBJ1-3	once	CASSVYRGPTGNTIYF	TGTGCCAGCAGTGTATACAGGGGGCCCACTGGAAACACCATATATTTT
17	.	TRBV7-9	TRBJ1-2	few	CASSFWVTGKTNYGYTF	TGTGCCAGCAGCTTCTGGGTGACGGGGAAGACTAACTATGGCTACACCTTC
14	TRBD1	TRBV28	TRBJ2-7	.	CASSPTGSVYEQYF	TGTGCCAGCAGTCCGACAGGGTCCGTCTACGAGCAGTACTTC
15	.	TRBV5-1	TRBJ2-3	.	CASRLQILSTDTQYF	TGCGCCAGCAGGCTGCAGATCCTTAGCACAGATACGCAGTATTTT
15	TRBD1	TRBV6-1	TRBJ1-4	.	CASSGGQGRVEKLFF	TGTGCCAGCAGTGGGGGACAGGGGCGTGTTGAAAAACTGTTTTTT
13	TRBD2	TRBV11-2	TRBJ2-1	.	CASSRGGYNEQFF	TGTGCCAGCAGCCGGGGGGGTTACAATGAGCAGTTCTTC